This entry lists 12 T cell receptor beta chains sequenced from one sample in a study of T cell changes during pregnancy in multiple sclerosis. Assay: immunoSEQ multiplex PCR; the TCRdb copy retains only in-frame clones and omits some. Of fewer than 100,000 clones detected, approximately 90% appear once; the ten largest clones hold approximately 2%. The sample consisted of peripheral blood, taken before pregnancy. The receptor source for this set is a female donor with multiple sclerosis, enrolled in a pregnancy study.

The table lists this clone with a count of one. This sequence joins TRBV25-1 and TRBJ1-5; TRBD1 matches 7 bases. The CDR3 spans 16 residues. V dropped 1 base and J dropped 5; count of bases not matched to a gene: 8. Germline lookup yields CDR1 MGHDK and CDR2 SYGVNS. The DNA for the CDR3 is TGTGCCAGCAGTGAATCGGGGACAGCCGGCGATCAGCCCCAGCATTTT. Its protein is CASSESGTAGDQPQHF.

The chain employs TRBV28 and TRBJ1-5, with 7 bases that match TRBD1. With 3 bases clipped from V and 3 bases from J, the junction kept 8 bases outside the gene matches. The germline V gene encodes CDR1 MDHEN and CDR2 SYDVKM. This CDR3 is built from 16 residues. CDR3 region: CASSLGPGGPNQPQHF. The CDR3 DNA is TGTGCCAGCAGTTTGGGTCCAGGGGGGCCCAATCAGCCCCAGCATTTT.

This chain links TRBV10-2 with TRBJ2-7, with 11 bases matching TRBD2. V lost 5 bases, J lost 9 bases, and 9 bases stayed unmatched. Germline V CDR1 and CDR2: WSHSY, SAAADI. CDR3 length equals 14 residues. CDR3 nucleotide sequence: TGCGCCAGCAGTTTTAGCGGGGGGGCCACGGCGCAGTACTTC. It yields the protein CASSFSGGATAQYF.

The chain links TRBV28 to TRBJ1-4, with a possible D match to TRBD1 (6 bases). The CDR3 is 17 residues long. In germline, CDR1 is MDHEN, CDR2 SYDVKM. Trimming cost V 6 bases and J 4 bases, with 21 bases left between them. The CDR3 region is CASRGVGKTGYNEKLFF. The CDR3 DNA is TGTGCCAGCAGGGGGGTTGGGAAGACAGGATATAATGAAAAACTGTTTTTT.

The chain couples TRBV5-6 to TRBJ2-2; a possible D gene is TRBD2 (6 bases). The V end lost 1 base, the J end lost 7 bases, and 14 bases lay between the germline ends. CDR3 length: 15 amino acids. Germline CDR1 is SGHDT and CDR2 is YYEEEE. CDR3 DNA: TGTGCCAGCAGCTTGTTTGATAGCGGTTTCGGGGAGCTGTTTTTT. It codes for CASSLFDSGFGELFF. The full variable domain, with the rest looked up from reference TRBV5-6 and TRBJ2-2, is DAGVTQSPTHLIKTRGQQVTLRCSPKSGHDTVSWYQQALGQGPQFIFQYYEEEERQRGNFPDRFSGHQFPNYSSELNVNALLLGDSALYLCASSLFDSGFGELFFGEGSRLTVL.

The chain links TRBV18 to TRBJ2-7; 12 bases line up with TRBD1. The CDR3 runs to 17 residues. Germline values: CDR1 KGHSH, CDR2 LQKENI. The V gene end was trimmed by 0 bases and the J gene end by 1 base; junction bases not matched to a gene: 4. Written as DNA, the CDR3 is TGTGCCAGCTCACCACCCCCGGGACAGGGGGCATCCTACGAGCAGTACTTC. Amino acids: CASSPPPGQGASYEQYF.

The chain is built from TRBV4-1 and TRBJ1-6; D possibly corresponds to TRBD1 (5 bases). Germline V gene data show CDR1 as MGHRA and CDR2 as YSYEKL. V lost 4 bases, J lost 0 bases, and 7 bases lay in between. The length of the CDR3 is 15 residues. The CDR3 here is CASSLRASYNSPLHF. CDR3 DNA sequence: TGCGCCAGCAGCCTCAGGGCCTCCTATAATTCACCCCTCCACTTT.

The chain is built from TRBV9 and TRBJ2-1; TRBD1 might be the D (5 bases). Between the trimmed V and J ends, which lost 0 bases and 7 bases, there was a span of 11 bases. Germline assignment: CDR1 SGDLS and CDR2 YYNGEE. The CDR3 extends over 14 amino acids. CDR3 sequence: CASSVGQGSNEQFF. CDR3 bases: TGTGCCAGCAGCGTAGGGCAGGGATCGAATGAGCAGTTCTTC.

The CDR3 sequence is CASSFTTGGGETQYF. The DNA of the CDR3 is TGCGCCAGCAGCTTTACAACAGGGGGCGGGGAGACCCAGTACTTC. J is TRBJ2-5 and V is TRBV5-1; TRBD1 agrees at 9 bases. CDR1 is SGHRS and CDR2 is YFSETQ in the germline V gene. V was clipped by 2 bases and J by 5 bases; unmatched bases: 7. This CDR3 contains 15 residues.

J is TRBJ1-4 and V is TRBV28, with no clear D. The length of the CDR3 is 15 residues. Trimming removed 8 bases from V and 0 bases from J, with 13 bases in between. Per the germline V gene, CDR1 is MDHEN and CDR2 is SYDVKM. CDR3 sequence (DNA): TGTGCCAGCTCTAAAGCCCCGGCAACTAATGAAAAACTGTTTTTT. Amino acid sequence: CASSKAPATNEKLFF.

V is TRBV6-1 and J is TRBJ1-3; no reliable D call. V was cut by 1 base and J by 4 bases, with 17 bases left in between. The CDR3 covers 17 residues. Germline V CDR1 and CDR2: MNHNS, SASEGT. The CDR3 DNA sequence: TGTGCCAGCAGTGAAGTCGGCGTGTATTTGGGCGGAAACACCATATATTTT. Encoded protein: CASSEVGVYLGGNTIYF.

The chain couples TRBV6-4 to TRBJ2-1; 14 bases are shared with TRBD2. The CDR3 length is 20 residues. V shed 0 bases and J 10 bases; nucleotides not matched to a gene: 17. The germline V gene has CDR1 MRHNA and CDR2 SNTAGT. DNA for the CDR3: TGTGCCAGCAGTGACTCTCGGACTAGCGGGGGGCCCGTCGTGGAGCGGGAGCAGTTCTTC. It translates to CASSDSRTSGGPVVEREQFF.